The present entry profiles one T cell receptor beta chain with its context. Which antigen it targets is not known. Per-base qualities were not stored, and no clone one base away is much larger. Libraries were prepared through 5' RACE. Sequencing relied on an Illumina HiSeq 2000. A universal primer binding site was introduced by template switching, and a unique molecular identifier was present in the final cDNA, enabling accurate counting of TCR cDNA molecules. First-strand cDNA for TCR alpha and beta chains was synthesized from specific primers in the conserved constant-segment region. To control for contamination, every cDNA library carried two barcodes: a SMART-Mk sample barcode plus Illumina barcodes. TruSeq adapter sequences and Illumina sample barcodes were added in two successive PCR steps. The TCR alpha and beta cDNA libraries were sequenced on the Illumina HiSeq platform using custom primers. On the authors' methods: MiGEC processed the raw reads to extract unique molecular identifiers, while MiXCR was used to determine the CDR3 positions. For each individual, recombination models were inferred using an EM algorithm with the repgenHMM and IGoR tools. The analysis of shared clonotypes was done with the tcR package in R, with sharing normalized by the product of cloneset sizes. To study raw recombination free of thymic and clonal selection effects, out-of-frame nonproductive sequences were analyzed. TCRdb reanalyzed the raw reads on its own, using fastp at Q25 for trimming and MiXCR for clone calling, and kept in-frame beta chains. Here each entry gathers all rows of one CDR3 protein and keeps the most common genes and DNA. The V and J calls shown here were made by TCRdb, not taken from the authors' results. The sample data list about 300,000 distinct CDR3 sequences, and about 12% of these were observed just once. Of the sample, approximately 7.5% is held by the ten largest clones.

These data belong to a study of identical twins (dated by TCRdb to the mid-2010s). For the study in its entirety: TCR alpha and beta repertoires from monozygotic twins, unrelated adults of various ages and cord blood were deep-sequenced to test whether fetal clonotypes persist. To rule out contamination, the twin experiments were replicated at different times with different library preparation protocols.

All donors were healthy Caucasians. The twin cohort consisted of three pairs of female monozygotic twins, all aged roughly 18 to 29 years. Positive isolation kits from Invitrogen were used to isolate CD4+ and CD8+ T cell populations. Beyond this particular receptor, the publication reports: In monozygotic twins, out-of-frame TCR alpha sharing was systematically underestimated by recombination models, although the models agreed with sharing between unrelated individuals. Conclusions relied on cross-sectional statistical analysis, since the same donors could not be followed over many years. Zero-insertion analyses could be partly confounded by invariant T cells such as MAIT and iNKT, although diverse VJ usage argued against such confounding for most clonotypes. Abundant cord blood beta clonotypes had fewer insertions, young adult naive repertoires showed a similar but weaker trend, and memory repertoires showed no such trend. Compared with coincidental sharing between unrelated individuals, out-of-frame TCR alpha sequences shared between twins had an excess of sequences with low generation probability. In beta out-of-frame sequences, excess twin sharing was weaker, because having fewer shared sequences lowered the signal-to-noise ratio.

The CDR3 holds 18 amino acids from the cysteine to the phenylalanine. Only the CDR3 portion is preserved as DNA: 54 bases, with reading frame beginning at the first base. The germline V gene specifies SGHVS as CDR1 and FNYEAQ as CDR2. Trimmed from V: 1 base; trimmed from J: 4 bases; junction bases lacking a gene match: 10. This same sample was also part of a study on yellow fever vaccine responses in identical twins. The second paper further reports: The authors reported that the T cell response to vaccination in identical twins appeared partly convergent and partly personalized. In identical twins, the study followed T cell clones that responded to the vaccine with precision.

Sequencing was carried out using CD8+ T cells sorted from blood. The TCR was taken from a woman aged 18-30 years in good health. In this chain, TRBV7-6 is recombined with TRBJ2-5, with 12 middle bases fitting TRBD2. The nucleotide sequence reads as follows: TGTGCCAGCAGCTTAGGACTAGCGGGAGAGAAATTTGTAGAGACCCAGTACTTC. Translated, it gives CASSLGLAGEKFVETQYF.